This record looks at one T cell receptor (beta chain) sequence and its context. This specimen comes from a study of blood T cell repertoires in COVID-19. In the study overall: PBMCs, B-cell-depleted T cells, or T cells provided the cDNA or gDNA that made up the material.

Germline V gene data show CDR1 as SGHAT and CDR2 as FQNNGV. Deletions cut 6 bases from V and 6 bases from J, with 21 bases between. This CDR3 has 15 amino acids. As processed by the authors: Estimation of nucleated cell counts was performed using reference gene primer amplification. Produced via immunoSEQ multiplex PCR; TCRdb's table is partial and in-frame only. Clone size and the V and J calls come from that table; the DNA yielded D and trimming. The profile shows about 75,000 clones, roughly 84% of them singletons. This rearrangement joins TRBV11-2 to TRBJ2-7; a weak D match, TRBD1 (7 bases). The TCR originated in a woman aged 50 to 65 with acute or convalescent COVID-19. Source material: peripheral blood. CDR3 bases: TGTGCCAGCAGATATAGAGGCAGGGGGGATTCCGAGCAGTACTTC. Protein sequence: CASRYRGRGDSEQYF.